Each of the 27 T cell receptor beta chains below was sequenced from the same sample in a study of blood T cells in healthy people across ages. It was with a sample-barcoded 5' primer and a J-beta primer mix that a second PCR of roughly 7 to 12 cycles was run. TCRdb itself ran the 5' RACE reads through MiXCR, one entry per CDR3 protein. Found here are more than 700,000 distinct CDR3 sequences, about 46% of them singletons; the top ten hold less than 20%. The sample consisted of blood. Receptors originate from a man older than 75 in good health.

V is TRBV7-2 and J is TRBJ2-7; D is perhaps TRBD1 or TRBD2 (5 bases each). The germline CDR1 and CDR2 sequences are SGHTA and FQGNSA. Trimming took 6 bases from V and 3 from J, leaving 12 bases between them. CDR3 length: 13 residues. The CDR3 sequence: CASSQGRVYEQYF. CDR3 coding DNA: TGTGCCAGCAGTCAGGGACGGGTCTACGAGCAGTACTTC.

This clonotype was counted only a few times. This rearrangement joins TRBV29-1 to TRBJ2-3; the D gene is possibly TRBD1 (6 bases). The CDR3 is 12 residues long. Germline loops: CDR1 SQVTM, CDR2 ANQGSEA. The V end lost 4 bases, the J end lost 5 bases, and 10 bases lay between the germline ends. CDR3 residues: CSVGQAGDTQYF. CDR3 nucleotides: TGCAGCGTTGGACAGGCAGGAGATACGCAGTATTTT.

This sequence joins TRBV7-2 and TRBJ1-2, with 7 nucleotides matching TRBD1. With 7 bases clipped from V and 6 bases from J, the junction kept 11 bases outside the gene matches. The CDR3 runs 14 residues. The germline gives CDR1 SGHTA, CDR2 FQGNSA. The CDR3: CASTNYRTGNGYTF. Written as DNA, the CDR3 is TGTGCCAGCACCAACTACAGGACAGGAAATGGCTACACCTTC.

This clonotype was recorded at least ten times. The chain uses TRBV3-1 and TRBJ2-5; D ambiguous. The CDR3 is made up of 12 amino acids. Germline V gene sequence: CDR1 LGHDT, CDR2 YNNKEL (reference sequence). V lost 1 base and J 4 bases, leaving 4 bases between the germline ends. The CDR3 coding sequence is TGTGCCAGCAGCCAAGTGAGAGAGACCCAGTACTTC. Translated: CASSQVRETQYF.

V is TRBV6-2 or TRBV6-3 and J is TRBJ2-7, with 7 bases lining up with TRBD1. The CDR3 spans 15 residues. Germline V lookup: CDR1 MNHEY, CDR2 SVGEGT. Germline trimming cut 2 bases from V and 2 bases from J; bases unmatched to any gene: 6. CDR3 DNA sequence: TGTGCCAGCAGTTACCGAACGGACAGGACCTACGAGCAGTACTTC. Protein: CASSYRTDRTYEQYF.

This clonotype has just a few counts. The V gene is TRBV20-1, the J gene TRBJ2-1; D unresolved. Germline V CDR1 and CDR2: DFQATT, SNEGSKA (reference sequence). V shed 5 bases and J shed 3 bases, with 14 bases lying between them. The CDR3 totals 14 residues. The CDR3 loop reads CSAPLFFCYNEQFF. The CDR3 DNA reads as TGCAGTGCTCCCCTTTTTTTCTGCTACAATGAGCAGTTCTTC.

This clonotype appeared many times. The V gene is TRBV28, the J gene TRBJ2-7, with 8 bases fitting TRBD2. The CDR3 length is 16 residues. The V segment lost 5 bases and the J segment 0 bases; nucleotides outside the gene matches: 9. Germline V gives CDR1 MDHEN, CDR2 SYDVKM. Written as DNA, the CDR3 is TGTGCCAGCAGTCTGCCCACTAGCGGCAGCTCCTACGAGCAGTACTTC. Its translation is CASSLPTSGSSYEQYF.

The chain couples TRBV14 to TRBJ2-5; D uncertain. Per germline, CDR1 SGHDN and CDR2 FVKESK. Trimming left V 1 base short and J 0 bases short, with 12 bases between. The CDR3 is made up of 16 amino acids. The CDR3 sequence is CASSQAKPWYQETQYF. CDR3 nucleotide sequence: TGTGCCAGCAGCCAAGCGAAGCCCTGGTACCAAGAGACCCAGTACTTC.

The chain uses TRBV14 and TRBJ2-6; no reliable D call. CDR1 and CDR2 (germline): SGHDN, FVKESK. CDR3 length: 14 residues. V gave up 3 bases and J gave up 4 bases, with 7 bases separating them. CDR3 sequence reads: CASSQSSGANVLTF. The CDR3 nucleotides are TGTGCCAGCAGCCAGTCTTCCGGGGCCAACGTCCTGACTTTC.

In its sample, this clonotype was seen a few times. The V and J genes are TRBV14 and TRBJ1-1, with 8 bases matching TRBD1. V dropped 4 bases and J dropped 11; count of bases not matched to a gene: 15. The CDR3 is made up of 15 amino acids. Germline CDR1 reads SGHDN; CDR2 reads FVKESK. The CDR3 protein is CASSRNQGALNDAFF. As DNA, the CDR3 is TGTGCCAGCAGCCGGAACCAGGGGGCTTTAAACGACGCTTTCTTT.

In its sample, this clonotype was seen a few times. This rearrangement joins TRBV28 to TRBJ2-7, with 11 bases that match TRBD1. This CDR3 region has 14 residues. V gave up 2 bases and J gave up 6 bases; unmatched junction bases: 3. Germline loops: CDR1 MDHEN, CDR2 SYDVKM. The CDR3 DNA reads as TGTGCCAGCAGTTTAAGGACAGGGGGCCTCGAGCAGTACTTC. Its protein product is CASSLRTGGLEQYF.

The J gene is TRBJ1-4, the V gene TRBV27; possibly TRBD1 for D (6 bases). The CDR3 spans 16 residues. Germline assignment: CDR1 MNHEY and CDR2 SMNVEV (reference sequence). The V end lost 6 bases, the J end lost 0 bases, and 14 bases lay between the germline ends. In DNA, the CDR3 is TGTGCCAGCAGGAACACAGGGTACGCAACTAATGAAAAACTGTTTTTT. It specifies CASRNTGYATNEKLFF.

The chain links TRBV14 to TRBJ2-5; TRBD1 might be the D (6 bases). Per the germline V gene, CDR1 is SGHDN and CDR2 is FVKESK. The CDR3 consists of 15 residues. The germline V and J ends were trimmed by 0 bases and 5 bases, with 13 bases remaining between them. This CDR3 is CASSQERTARETQYF. CDR3 bases: TGTGCCAGCAGCCAAGAAAGGACAGCCCGGGAGACCCAGTACTTC.

A remark on this clonotype: A read error is possible here, since a much larger clone lies one base away. The chain employs TRBV11-2 and TRBJ2-1; 15 bases align to TRBD2. This CDR3 spans 18 amino acids. Germline-derived CDR1 and CDR2 are SGHAT and FQNNGV. V lost 1 base, J lost 9 bases, and 10 bases stayed unmatched. The CDR3 DNA reads TGTGCCAGCAGCTTAGCTGGGACTAGCGGGGGGTCGCGGGCTGAGCAGTTCTTC. Encoded protein: CASSLAGTSGGSRAEQFF.

The DNA for the CDR3 is TGTGCCAGCAGTTGGGGACGGACGGAGACCCAGTACTTC. Amino acids: CASSWGRTETQYF. The rearrangement uses TRBV6-6 and TRBJ2-5; tentatively, D is TRBD1 or TRBD2 (5 bases each). The CDR3 length is 13 residues. Germline CDR1 reads MNHNY; CDR2 reads SVGAGI (reference sequence). The ends were cut back, 4 bases at V and 5 bases at J, with 11 bases in the middle.

This clonotype was detected many times. The chain couples TRBV10-3 to TRBJ2-1; D may be TRBD1 (5 bases). V was shortened by 6 bases and J by 6 bases, with 12 bases between the two germline ends. CDR1 ENHRY and CDR2 SYGVKD come from the germline V gene. This CDR3 is 13 amino acids long. The CDR3 spells CAIRGARGNEQFF. CDR3 bases: TGTGCCATCAGAGGAGCTAGGGGCAATGAGCAGTTCTTC.

The chain carries TRBV6-5 and TRBJ2-5; 10 nucleotides match TRBD2. With the DNA end fitting TRBJ2-7 better, the J assignment may be wrong. CDR1 and CDR2 (germline): MNHEY, SVGAGI. This CDR3 region has 16 residues. The CDR3 here is CASSPLGFSGRYEQYF. CDR3 bases: TGTGCCAGCAGTCCCTTAGGGTTTAGCGGGAGGTACGAGCAGTACTTC.

The rearrangement uses TRBV7-9 and TRBJ2-1, with D unresolved. This CDR3 has 15 amino acids. V was cut by 2 bases and J by 0 bases, with 8 bases left in between. In germline, CDR1 is SEHNR, CDR2 FQNEAQ (reference sequence). CDR3 amino acids: CASSLFGSSYNEQFF. The CDR3 nucleotides read TGTGCCAGCAGCTTATTCGGAAGCTCCTACAATGAGCAGTTCTTC.

The J gene is TRBJ2-1, the V gene TRBV29-1; D tentatively fits TRBD1 or TRBD2 (6 bases each). V lost 7 bases and J 7 bases, leaving 20 bases between the germline ends. CDR3 length: 14 amino acids. Looked up from germline, CDR1 is SQVTM and CDR2 is ANQGSEA. The CDR3 loop reads CSAAVGGRYNEQFF. CDR3 nucleotide sequence: TGCAGCGCCGCCGTGGGGGGCAGATATAATGAGCAGTTCTTC.

This clonotype was seen just once. The genes are TRBV9 and TRBJ1-6; D remains ambiguous. Deletions cut 2 bases from V and 9 bases from J, with 12 bases between. The CDR3 length is 14 residues. Looked up from germline, CDR1 is SGDLS and CDR2 is YYNGEE. CDR3 loop: CASSVGELSSPLHF. The CDR3 nucleotides read TGTGCCAGCAGCGTCGGGGAGTTAAGTTCACCCCTCCACTTT.

J is TRBJ2-1 and V is TRBV29-1; 8 bases line up with TRBD1. The V segment lost 6 bases and the J segment 9 bases; nucleotides outside the gene matches: 16. The CDR3 contains 15 residues. The germline CDR1 and CDR2 sequences are SQVTM and ANQGSEA. CDR3 nucleotides: TGCAGCGTCTGGGGTACCGCAGGGGGCTTGAGTGAGCAGTTCTTC. It encodes CSVWGTAGGLSEQFF.

The CDR3 DNA follows: TGTGCCACCAGTGTAGGGACAGGGGCCTACGAGCAGTACTTC. Its protein is CATSVGTGAYEQYF. The gene calls are TRBV24-1 and TRBJ2-7, with TRBD1 identical over 10 bases. This CDR3 region has 14 residues. CDR1 is KGHDR and CDR2 is SFDVKD in the germline V gene. V shed 5 bases, J shed 2 bases, and the junction held 2 bases outside the gene matches.

This chain uses TRBV14 with TRBJ2-1; 10 bases fit TRBD1. Trimming cost V 4 bases and J 3 bases; bases outside gene matches: 9. Looked up from germline, CDR1 is SGHDN and CDR2 is FVKESK. The CDR3 consists of 17 residues. The CDR3 here is CASSLSPGQGYYNEQFF. CDR3 coding DNA: TGTGCCAGCAGCCTTAGCCCGGGACAGGGGTACTACAATGAGCAGTTCTTC.

This clonotype was counted at least ten times. The rearrangement links TRBV7-9 to TRBJ2-3; TRBD2 matches at 8 bases. The J segment lost 0 bases and the V segment lost 2 bases, leaving 7 bases of the junction unmatched. The germline CDR1 and CDR2 sequences are SEHNR and FQNEAQ (reference sequence). CDR3 size: 17 residues. The CDR3 protein is CASSLSTSGTSTDTQYF. DNA for the CDR3: TGTGCCAGCAGCTTATCTACTAGCGGAACAAGCACAGATACGCAGTATTTT.

This clonotype has more than one count but fewer than ten. J is TRBJ2-3 and V is TRBV29-1; D is possibly TRBD1 (6 bases). Germline assignment: CDR1 SQVTM and CDR2 ANQGSEA. The CDR3 covers 13 residues. Trimming removed 5 bases from V and 4 bases from J, with 13 bases in between. CDR3: CSVLIDRSDTQYF. DNA of the CDR3: TGCAGCGTTTTAATCGACAGGTCAGATACGCAGTATTTT.

The rearrangement joins TRBV20-1 to TRBJ2-7, with 7 positions matching TRBD1. V lost 1 base, J lost 3 bases, and 15 bases stayed unmatched. CDR1 is DFQATT and CDR2 is SNEGSKA in the germline V gene (reference sequence). The CDR3 has 17 amino acids. The CDR3 coding sequence is TGCAGTGCTAGAGGCGACACAGGGGAAGCGGTTAACTACGAGCAGTACTTC. This sequence encodes CSARGDTGEAVNYEQYF.

A remark on this clonotype: A read error is possible here, since a much larger clone lies one base away. The rearrangement links TRBV5-1 to TRBJ2-1; 7 bases match TRBD2. This CDR3 is built from 16 residues. Looked up from germline, CDR1 is SGHRS and CDR2 is YFSETQ. The CDR3 sequence is CAGSSALLAEYNEQFF. CDR3 DNA sequence: TGCGCCGGCAGCTCCGCCCTTCTAGCGGAATACAATGAGCAGTTCTTC.